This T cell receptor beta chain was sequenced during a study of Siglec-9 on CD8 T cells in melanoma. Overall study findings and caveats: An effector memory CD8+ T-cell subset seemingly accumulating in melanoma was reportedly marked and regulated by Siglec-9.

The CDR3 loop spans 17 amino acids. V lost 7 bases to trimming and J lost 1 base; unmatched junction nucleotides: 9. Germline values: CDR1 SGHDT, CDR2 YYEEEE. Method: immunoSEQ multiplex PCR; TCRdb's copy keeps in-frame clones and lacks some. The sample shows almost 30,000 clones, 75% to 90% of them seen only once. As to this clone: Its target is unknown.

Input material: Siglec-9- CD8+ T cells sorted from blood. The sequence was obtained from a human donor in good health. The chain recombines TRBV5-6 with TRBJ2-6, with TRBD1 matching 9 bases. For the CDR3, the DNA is TGTGCCAGCCGAACCACCGGGACAGGGTCTGGGGCCAACGTCCTGACTTTC. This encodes CASRTTGTGSGANVLTF.